Shown below are 25 T cell receptor beta chains from a single sample sequenced in a study of blood T cell repertoires in COVID-19 (dated by TCRdb to about 2020). Preparation of the library involved the immunoSEQ multiplex PCR assay. TCRdb obtained this table from immuneACCESS and retained in-frame rearrangements with V and J assigned. These tables miss some clones; where compared with another copy, unresolved V genes account for less than half of the shortfall, and the remainder is unexplained. The sample data list 260,000 or so clones, and 85% of these were observed just once. The ten largest clones capture about 2.5% of the sample. Sequenced material: PBMCs or T cells enriched from blood (not recorded which). These TCRs come from a woman aged 50 to 65 who had recovered from COVID-19.

The rearrangement uses TRBV7-6 and TRBJ2-1; 7 positions match TRBD2. The germline CDR1 and CDR2 sequences are SGHVS and FNYEAQ. V lost 3 bases to trimming and J lost 4 bases; unmatched junction nucleotides: 6. CDR3 size: 15 residues. CDR3 sequence: CASSLGSSGYNEQFF. DNA for the CDR3: TGTGCCAGCAGCTTGGGGAGTAGCGGGTACAATGAGCAGTTCTTC.

This chain links TRBV6-5 with TRBJ2-1; D is undetermined. The CDR3 runs to 12 residues. Germline loops: CDR1 MNHEY, CDR2 SVGAGI. Trimming cost V 7 bases and J 2 bases, with 6 bases left between them. In nucleotides, the CDR3 is TGTGCCAGCAATTCAGCCTACAATGAGCAGTTCTTC. The encoded protein is CASNSAYNEQFF.

V usage is TRBV7-7 and J usage is TRBJ2-3; 9 bases line up with TRBD1. This CDR3 is built from 14 residues. With V trimmed by 2 bases and J by 5 bases, 2 bases remained unmatched. The germline V gene encodes CDR1 SSHAT and CDR2 FNYEAQ (reference sequence). The CDR3 region has the DNA TGTGCCAGCAGCTTAACAGGGGGCTTAGATACGCAGTATTTT. This codes for CASSLTGGLDTQYF.

The chain joins TRBV15 to TRBJ2-5; 7 nucleotides align to TRBD2. The CDR3 contains 17 residues. J gave up 0 bases and V 0 bases, and 7 bases lay outside the gene matches. CDR1 and CDR2 from the germline V gene are LNHNV and YYDKDF (reference sequence). The CDR3 region is CATSRDRGGGDQETQYF. The DNA for the CDR3 is TGTGCCACCAGCAGAGATCGCGGGGGAGGGGACCAAGAGACCCAGTACTTC. Combining the CDR3 with reference TRBV15 and TRBJ2-5 gives the whole variable domain DAMVIQNPRYQVTQFGKPVTLSCSQTLNHNVMYWYQQKSSQAPKLLFHYYDKDFNNEADTPDNFQSRRPNTSFCFLDIRSPGLGDTAMYLCATSRDRGGGDQETQYFGPGTRLLVL.

J is TRBJ2-1 and V is TRBV3-1 (or the pseudogene TRBV3-2); D call uncertain. Trimming removed 1 base from V and 8 bases from J, with 6 bases in between. This CDR3 is built from 12 residues. The germline V gene encodes CDR1 LGHDT and CDR2 YNNKEL (reference sequence). CDR3 DNA: TGTGCCAGCAGCCAAGTAGTACATGAGCAGTTCTTC. Translating it yields CASSQVVHEQFF.

This clone has only one observation. This chain links TRBV2 with TRBJ2-7; weak D call: TRBD1 (6 bases). CDR3 length equals 16 residues. Germline assignment: CDR1 SNHLY and CDR2 FYNNEI. The V and J ends lost 7 bases and 0 bases respectively, with 19 bases between them. The CDR3 is CASTTWGRPSSYEQYF. DNA of the CDR3: TGTGCCAGCACAACTTGGGGGCGGCCGAGCTCCTACGAGCAGTACTTC.

The rearrangement links TRBV7-9 to TRBJ2-7, with 11 bases identical to TRBD2. The J segment lost 4 bases and the V segment lost 5 bases, leaving 10 bases of the junction unmatched. The length of the CDR3 is 16 residues. Germline CDR1 SEHNR, CDR2 FQNEAQ (reference sequence). CDR3 sequence: CASSTEIAGGPYEQYF. The DNA of the CDR3 is TGTGCCAGCAGCACAGAGATAGCGGGAGGGCCGTACGAGCAGTACTTC.

This chain links TRBV19 with TRBJ2-6; tentative D call: TRBD1 (6 bases). CDR1 LNHDA and CDR2 SQIVND come from the germline V gene (reference sequence). Trimming took 11 bases from V and 3 from J, leaving 11 bases between them. This CDR3 is built from 13 residues. The CDR3: CAARGGGANVLTF. CDR3 DNA: TGTGCCGCCAGGGGCGGTGGGGCCAACGTCCTGACTTTC.

The V call is TRBV19, the J call TRBJ2-4, with 10 bases that match TRBD2. CDR1 and CDR2 (germline): LNHDA, SQIVND (reference sequence). The CDR3 extends over 17 amino acids. V shed 0 bases and J 0 bases; nucleotides not matched to a gene: 2. As DNA, the CDR3 is TGTGCCAGTAGTATAGATTGGACTAGCGGAGCCAAAAACATTCAGTACTTC. This sequence encodes CASSIDWTSGAKNIQYF.

The chain combines TRBV2 with TRBJ1-6, with D possibly TRBD1 on 6 matching bases. CDR1 and CDR2 (germline): SNHLY, FYNNEI. The CDR3 contains 15 residues. Deletions cut 6 bases from V and 5 bases from J, with 14 bases between. Here the CDR3 reads CASSQAQGNNSPLHF. In DNA, the CDR3 is TGTGCCAGCAGCCAAGCACAGGGCAATAATTCACCCCTCCACTTT.

This chain joins TRBV28 and TRBJ2-1; 10 bases align to TRBD2. This CDR3 has 15 residues. Germline V gene lookup returns CDR1 MDHEN and CDR2 SYDVKM. Trimming cost V 4 bases and J 3 bases; bases outside gene matches: 3. The CDR3 loop is CASSSTSGFYNEQFF. DNA for the CDR3: TGTGCCAGCAGTTCGACTAGCGGGTTCTACAATGAGCAGTTCTTC.

This chain uses TRBV27 with TRBJ2-7; D is unclear. Per the germline V gene, CDR1 is MNHEY and CDR2 is SMNVEV (reference sequence). V was trimmed by 1 base and J by 0 bases, leaving 10 bases between them. The length of the CDR3 is 15 residues. DNA for the CDR3: TGTGCCAGCAGTTTATTGCCAGATACCTCCTACGAGCAGTACTTC. It yields the protein CASSLLPDTSYEQYF.

This chain uses TRBV20-1 with TRBJ2-4; D remains ambiguous. The germline CDR1 and CDR2 sequences are DFQATT and SNEGSKA (reference sequence). Trimming took off 4 bases at V and 5 bases at J, with 3 bases between the two ends. This CDR3 spans 10 amino acids. The DNA for the CDR3 is TGCAGTGCTACAGAAAACATTCAGTACTTC. This translates into CSATENIQYF.

The chain carries TRBV5-1 and TRBJ2-1; 9 positions match TRBD2. The junction had 9 bases not matched to a gene; V was cut back by 4 bases and J by 4 bases. The CDR3 loop spans 16 amino acids. Germline V gives CDR1 SGHRS, CDR2 YFSETQ. The CDR3 region is CASSTDLAGAYNEQFF. As DNA, the CDR3 is TGCGCCAGCAGCACCGACTTAGCGGGAGCTTACAATGAGCAGTTCTTC.

CDR3 amino acids: CASSLERVGYTF. The CDR3 DNA reads as TGTGCCAGCAGCCTCGAGCGTGTTGGCTACACCTTC. The chain uses TRBV7-9 and TRBJ1-2; D ambiguous. V lost 5 bases, J lost 7 bases, and 11 bases lay in between. There are 12 residues in the CDR3. Germline V gives CDR1 SEHNR, CDR2 FQNEAQ (reference sequence).

The chain joins TRBV7-9 to TRBJ2-3; TRBD2 matches at 10 bases. J was trimmed by 0 bases and V by 3 bases; bases with no gene match: 3. The CDR3 is 16 residues long. CDR1 SEHNR and CDR2 FQNEAQ come from the germline V gene (reference sequence). The CDR3 sequence: CASSFSGRTSTDTQYF. The CDR3 region has the DNA TGTGCCAGCAGCTTTAGCGGGAGGACCAGCACAGATACGCAGTATTTT.

The chain has TRBV27 and TRBJ1-4; D might be TRBD1 (5 bases). The CDR3 loop spans 13 amino acids. Trimming took off 7 bases at V and 6 bases at J, with 12 bases between the two ends. CDR1 and CDR2 (germline): MNHEY, SMNVEV (reference sequence). The CDR3 spells CASTGREYEKLFF. The DNA of the CDR3 is TGTGCCAGCACCGGCAGGGAATATGAAAAACTGTTTTTT.

The rearrangement uses TRBV12-5 and TRBJ2-2, with a weak D call TRBD2 (5 bases). The CDR3 has 13 residues. Germline lookup yields CDR1 LGHNT and CDR2 FRNRAP. Trimming stripped 3 bases from V and 7 bases from J, with 9 bases between. This CDR3 reads CASGFASLGELFF. The CDR3 DNA reads as TGTGCTAGTGGTTTCGCTAGCCTCGGGGAGCTGTTTTTT.

This clone has a handful of counts. V usage is TRBV29-1 and J usage is TRBJ1-2, with 9 positions matching TRBD1. The CDR3 runs 13 residues. V lost 7 bases and J lost 4; bases outside the gene matches: 7. CDR1 SQVTM and CDR2 ANQGSEA come from the germline V gene. CDR3 nucleotide sequence: TGCAGCGGGGGAGGGACAGGGAGCTATGGCTACACCTTC. Protein product: CSGGGTGSYGYTF.

CDR3 in amino acids: CASSTEQGVWSPLHF. CDR3 nucleotides: TGTGCCAGTAGTACCGAACAGGGGGTATGGTCACCCCTCCACTTT. The chain recombines TRBV19 with TRBJ1-6; 8 bases align to TRBD1. Germline-derived CDR1 and CDR2 are LNHDA and SQIVND (reference sequence). This CDR3 is 15 amino acids long. The J segment lost 10 bases and the V segment lost 4 bases, leaving 9 bases of the junction unmatched. Combining the CDR3 with reference TRBV19 and TRBJ1-6 gives the whole variable domain DGGITQSPKYLFRKEGQNVTLSCEQNLNHDAMYWYRQDPGQGLRLIYYSQIVNDFQKGDIAEGYSVSREKKESFPLTVTSAQKNPTAFYLCASSTEQGVWSPLHFGNGTRLTVT.

The rearrangement links TRBV7-8 to TRBJ1-1; 8 nucleotides match TRBD1. The trim removed 4 bases at V and 5 bases at J, leaving 6 bases unmatched. This CDR3 is built from 14 residues. Germline assignment: CDR1 SGHVS and CDR2 FQNEAQ. The CDR3 sequence: CASSSPDRATEAFF. In DNA, the CDR3 is TGTGCCAGCAGCTCACCGGACAGGGCTACTGAAGCTTTCTTT.

The CDR3 region is CASSPYLRDRDLYEQYF. The CDR3 DNA sequence: TGTGCCAGCAGCCCGTACCTCCGGGACAGGGATCTCTACGAGCAGTACTTC. The V gene is TRBV5-6, the J gene TRBJ2-7, with 9 bases identical to TRBD1. CDR3 size: 17 residues. Germline V gene sequence: CDR1 SGHDT, CDR2 YYEEEE. V lost 4 bases to trimming and J lost 3 bases; unmatched junction nucleotides: 14.

The chain recombines TRBV19 with TRBJ1-4; D call uncertain. This CDR3 contains 15 residues. Germline assignment: CDR1 LNHDA and CDR2 SQIVND (reference sequence). V lost 3 bases, J lost 2 bases, and 10 bases lay in between. The CDR3, as DNA: TGTGCCAGTAGTATGCGGGTCGGGACTAATGAAAAACTGTTTTTT. It encodes CASSMRVGTNEKLFF. The full variable domain, with the rest looked up from reference TRBV19 and TRBJ1-4, is DGGITQSPKYLFRKEGQNVTLSCEQNLNHDAMYWYRQDPGQGLRLIYYSQIVNDFQKGDIAEGYSVSREKKESFPLTVTSAQKNPTAFYLCASSMRVGTNEKLFFGSGTQLSVL.

The V and J genes are TRBV25-1 and TRBJ1-4, with TRBD1 as a possible D gene (6 bases). The ends were cut back, 5 bases at V and 11 bases at J, with 18 bases in the middle. There are 14 residues in the CDR3. Per the germline V gene, CDR1 is MGHDK and CDR2 is SYGVNS. CDR3 region: CASSIDRSGGKLFF. The CDR3 DNA reads as TGTGCCAGCAGTATTGACAGGTCGGGGGGGAAACTGTTTTTT. The whole variable domain, remainder taken from reference TRBV25-1 and TRBJ1-4, is EADIYQTPRYLVIGTGKKITLECSQTMGHDKMYWYQQDPGMELHLIHYSYGVNSTEKGDLSSESTVSRIRTEHFPLTLESARPSHTSQYLCASSIDRSGGKLFFGSGTQLSVL.

The chain uses TRBV12-3 or TRBV12-4 and TRBJ1-3; D is possibly TRBD1 (5 bases). The CDR3 contains 13 residues. Deletions cut 8 bases from V and 4 bases from J, with 12 bases between. The CDR3 nucleotides read TGTGCCAGCTTACCAGGGTCGGGAAACACCATATATTTT. Its protein is CASLPGSGNTIYF.